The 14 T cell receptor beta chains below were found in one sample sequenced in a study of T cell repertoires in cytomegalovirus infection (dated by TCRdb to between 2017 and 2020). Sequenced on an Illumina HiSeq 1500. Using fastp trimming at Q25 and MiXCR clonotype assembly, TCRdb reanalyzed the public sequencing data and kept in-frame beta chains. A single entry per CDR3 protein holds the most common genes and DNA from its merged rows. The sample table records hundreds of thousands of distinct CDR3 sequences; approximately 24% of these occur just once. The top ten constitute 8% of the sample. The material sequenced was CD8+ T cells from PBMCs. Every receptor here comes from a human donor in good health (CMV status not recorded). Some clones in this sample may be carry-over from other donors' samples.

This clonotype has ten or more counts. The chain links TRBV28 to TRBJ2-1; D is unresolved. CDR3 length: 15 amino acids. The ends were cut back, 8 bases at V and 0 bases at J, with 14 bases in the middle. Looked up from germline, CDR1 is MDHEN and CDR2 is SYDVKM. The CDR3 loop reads CASQGEFFSYNEQFF. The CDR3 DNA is TGTGCCAGCCAAGGCGAATTTTTCTCCTACAATGAGCAGTTCTTC.

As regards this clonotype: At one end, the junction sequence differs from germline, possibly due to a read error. In DNA, the CDR3 is TGTGCCGGCAGAAGGGACACGAACACTGAAGCTTTCTTT. It codes for CAGRRDTNTEAFF. The rearrangement links TRBV6-6 to TRBJ1-1, with D possibly TRBD1 on 6 matching bases. The CDR3 sequence is 13 residues long. Germline-derived CDR1 and CDR2 are MNHNY and SVGAGI (reference sequence).

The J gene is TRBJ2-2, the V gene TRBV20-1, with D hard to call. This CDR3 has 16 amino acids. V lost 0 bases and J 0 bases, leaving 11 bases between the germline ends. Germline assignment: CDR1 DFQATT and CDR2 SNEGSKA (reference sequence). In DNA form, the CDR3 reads TGCAGTGCTAGAGATGCCGGGCACGCGAACACCGGGGAGCTGTTTTTT. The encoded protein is CSARDAGHANTGELFF.

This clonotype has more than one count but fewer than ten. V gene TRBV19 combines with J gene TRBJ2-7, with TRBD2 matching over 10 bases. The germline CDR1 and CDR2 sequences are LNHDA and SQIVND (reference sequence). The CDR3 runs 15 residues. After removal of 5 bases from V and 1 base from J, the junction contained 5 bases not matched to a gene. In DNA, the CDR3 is TGTGCCAGTAGTTCTAGCGGGGGTGTATCCTACGAGCAGTACTTC. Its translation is CASSSSGGVSYEQYF.

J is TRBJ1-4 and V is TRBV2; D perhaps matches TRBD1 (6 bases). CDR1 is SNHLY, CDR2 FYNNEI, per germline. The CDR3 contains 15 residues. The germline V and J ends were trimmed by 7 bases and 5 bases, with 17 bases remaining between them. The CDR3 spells CASTFRSGANEKLFF. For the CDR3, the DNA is TGTGCCAGCACCTTCAGGTCGGGGGCGAATGAAAAACTGTTTTTT.

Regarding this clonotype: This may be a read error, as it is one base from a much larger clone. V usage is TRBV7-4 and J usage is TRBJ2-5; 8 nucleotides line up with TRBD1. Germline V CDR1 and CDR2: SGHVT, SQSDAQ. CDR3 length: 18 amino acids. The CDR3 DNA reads TGTACCAGCAGCCAGAGGCAGGGGGCTCAAACTTACCAAGAGACCCAGTACTTC. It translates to CTSSQRQGAQTYQETQYF.

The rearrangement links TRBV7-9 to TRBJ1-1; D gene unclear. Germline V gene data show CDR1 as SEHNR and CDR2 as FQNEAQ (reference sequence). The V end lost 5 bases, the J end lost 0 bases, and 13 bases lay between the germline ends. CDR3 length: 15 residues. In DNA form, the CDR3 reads TGTGCCAGCAGCGATAAACGGGGAATGAACACTGAAGCTTTCTTT. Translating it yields CASSDKRGMNTEAFF.

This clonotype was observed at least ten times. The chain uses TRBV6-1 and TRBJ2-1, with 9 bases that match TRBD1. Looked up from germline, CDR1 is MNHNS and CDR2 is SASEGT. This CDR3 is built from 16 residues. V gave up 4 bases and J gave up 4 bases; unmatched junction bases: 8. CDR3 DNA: TGTGCCAGCAGTGTTTGGACAGGGGCAAGTTACAATGAGCAGTTCTTC. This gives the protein CASSVWTGASYNEQFF.

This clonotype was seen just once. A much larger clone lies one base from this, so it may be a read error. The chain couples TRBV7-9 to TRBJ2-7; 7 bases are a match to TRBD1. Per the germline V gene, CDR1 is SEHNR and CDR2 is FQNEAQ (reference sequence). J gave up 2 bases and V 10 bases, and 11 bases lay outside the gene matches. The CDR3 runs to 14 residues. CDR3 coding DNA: TGTGCCAACACCCACCGGGACAGAGCCTACGAGCAGTACTTC. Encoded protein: CANTHRDRAYEQYF.

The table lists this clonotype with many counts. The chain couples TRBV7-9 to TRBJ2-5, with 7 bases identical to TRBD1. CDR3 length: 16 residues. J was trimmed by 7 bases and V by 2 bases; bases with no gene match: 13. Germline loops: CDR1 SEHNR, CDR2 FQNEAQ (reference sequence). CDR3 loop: CASSLPGTEERGTQYF. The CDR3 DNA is TGTGCCAGCAGCTTACCCGGGACAGAAGAGCGCGGGACCCAGTACTTC.

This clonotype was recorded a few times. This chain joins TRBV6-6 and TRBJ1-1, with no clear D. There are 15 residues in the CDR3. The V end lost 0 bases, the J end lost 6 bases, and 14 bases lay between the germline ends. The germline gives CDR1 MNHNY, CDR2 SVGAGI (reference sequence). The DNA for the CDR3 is TGTGCCAGCAGTTACTCTTTCCCAGGAAAGGCTGAAGCTTTCTTT. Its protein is CASSYSFPGKAEAFF.

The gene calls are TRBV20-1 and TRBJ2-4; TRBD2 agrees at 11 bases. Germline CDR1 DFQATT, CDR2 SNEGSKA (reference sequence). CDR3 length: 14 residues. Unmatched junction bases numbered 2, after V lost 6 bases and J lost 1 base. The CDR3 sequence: CSARTSGAKNIQYF. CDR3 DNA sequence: TGCAGTGCCCGGACTAGCGGGGCCAAAAACATTCAGTACTTC.

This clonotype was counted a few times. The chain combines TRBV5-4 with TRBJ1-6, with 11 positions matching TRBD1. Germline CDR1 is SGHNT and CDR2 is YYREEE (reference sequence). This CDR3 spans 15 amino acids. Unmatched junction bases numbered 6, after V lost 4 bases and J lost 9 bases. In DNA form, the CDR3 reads TGTGCCAGCAGCAAGGACAGGGGGCCGGGTTCACCCCTCCACTTT. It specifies CASSKDRGPGSPLHF. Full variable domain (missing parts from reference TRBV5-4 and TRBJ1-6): ETGVTQSPTHLIKTRGQQVTLRCSSQSGHNTVSWYQQALGQGPQFIFQYYREEENGRGNFPPRFSGLQFPNYSSELNVNALELDDSALYLCASSKDRGPGSPLHFGNGTRLTVT.

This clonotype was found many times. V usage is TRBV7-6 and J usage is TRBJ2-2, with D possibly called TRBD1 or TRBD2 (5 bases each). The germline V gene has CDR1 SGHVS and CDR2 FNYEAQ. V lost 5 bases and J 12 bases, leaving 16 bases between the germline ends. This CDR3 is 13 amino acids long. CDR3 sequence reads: CASSPSGPPKLFF. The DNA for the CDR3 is TGTGCCAGCAGCCCGTCGGGACCCCCGAAGCTGTTTTTT.